This T cell receptor beta chain is drawn from a study of T cell responses to AZD1222 COVID-19 vaccine. General observations from the study: Unmutated variant regions are reportedly the target of nearly half of TCRs that are spike-specific.

TCRdb's table, derived via immunoSEQ multiplex PCR, lists solely in-frame clones and lacks some. The sample gives under 130,000 clones, roughly 87% of which show up once; more than 4.5% is in the top ten. The CDR3 has 13 residues. CDR1 is SGHDT and CDR2 is YYEEEE in the germline V gene. Trimming stripped 2 bases from V and 4 bases from J, with 9 bases between. Notes on this clone: Its antigen is undetermined.

The chain links TRBV5-6 to TRBJ1-1; no clear D gene. This specimen was peripheral blood, taken on day 0 of AZD1222 vaccination. The TCR was taken from an adult in good health. CDR3 sequence reads: CASSFRSATEAFF. CDR3 DNA sequence: TGTGCCAGCAGCTTCAGGTCGGCCACTGAAGCTTTCTTT.